The following is a T cell receptor beta chain sequence with its context. Original handling: From reference gene primer amplification, estimates of nucleated cell counts were derived. Repertoires were generated with immunoSEQ multiplex PCR, while TCRdb's copy carries only in-frame clones and drops some. The V and J calls and clone size were taken over from that table, and D and trimming were inferred from the DNA. The sample lists about 120,000 clones; around 85% were seen once. Germline lookup yields CDR1 LNHDA and CDR2 SQIVND (reference sequence). The V gene end was trimmed by 6 bases and the J gene end by 4 bases; junction bases not matched to a gene: 10. This CDR3 contains 15 residues. This entry is derived from a study of blood T cell repertoires in COVID-19. Overall study context: Sites in the United States, Italy and Spain provided acute and convalescent COVID-19 samples. PBMCs, B-cell-depleted T cells, or T cells were the source of the cDNA or gDNA that made up the material.

A Seattle source enrolled patients during active infection and followed them longitudinally. The clonotype originates from a man younger than 45 with COVID-19, enrolled during active disease. Material: peripheral blood. V usage is TRBV19 and J usage is TRBJ2-5; 8 nucleotides align to TRBD1. CDR3 in DNA: TGTGCCAGTAGGAGGGGTGGACAGGGTCGAGAGACCCAGTACTTC. Its translation: CASRRGGQGRETQYF.